The sample holds a few counts of the clone carrying this TCR beta chain. Per the authors' pipeline: Counts of nucleated cells, estimated from reference gene primer amplification, were obtained. The data were produced by immunoSEQ multiplex PCR, yet TCRdb's version contains in-frame clones alone and is incomplete. V, J and clone size are those of that table, while D and trimming were read from the DNA. This sample has approximately 56,000 clones, with roughly nine tenths found just once. The sample originates from a study of blood T cell repertoires in COVID-19. Study at large: Some COVID-19 samples were acute and others convalescent; all came from the United States, Italy and Spain. PBMCs, B-cell-depleted T cells, or T cells were the source of the cDNA or gDNA that made up the material.

This TCR was recovered from an older woman with COVID-19, enrolled during active disease. The sample taken for sequencing was peripheral blood.

CDR3 bases: TGCGCCAGCAGCCAACTGGGACACCCGAGCTATGGCTACACCTTC. This sequence encodes CASSQLGHPSYGYTF. V is TRBV4-3 and J is TRBJ1-2; D might be TRBD1 (6 bases). The ends were cut back, 2 bases at V and 4 bases at J, with 14 bases in the middle. The CDR3 loop spans 15 amino acids. CDR1 LGHNA and CDR2 YSLEER come from the germline V gene.